Sequencing of this T cell receptor (beta chain) was carried out in a study of blood T cell repertoires in COVID-19 (dated by TCRdb to the early 2020s). Context from the whole study: Samples from collaborators originated in the United States, Italy and Spain and spanned both the acute and convalescent phases of COVID-19. Deeply sampled blood TCRbeta repertoires from subjects exposed to, actively infected with, or recovered from COVID-19 were included in the dataset. The repertoires were made available in a free public database intended to serve as a resource for research on the immune response to SARS-CoV-2. HLA class I and class II types, where available, came from metadata supplied by the sample provider rather than from assay-based typing. The prospective study material was composed of cDNA or gDNA derived from T cells, B-cell-depleted T cells, or PBMCs. Samples came from the ongoing ImmuneRACE study (first 160 participants) plus 1,254 subjects from 6 global collaborators. Sample metadata almost always included a de-identified subject ID, COVID-19 status, age in years and sex. Study-level results and caveats: The quantity of clinical and demographic metadata differed by source and by participant and was supplied without curation.

Germline trimming amounts to 3 bases on V and 9 bases on J, with 3 as the count of junction bases outside the gene matches. Based on the germline V gene, the CDR1 and CDR2 sequences are SQVTM and ANQGSEA. Spanning cysteine to phenylalanine, the CDR3 consists of 11 amino acids. This entry keeps only the CDR3 DNA: 33 bases, framed from base 1. Each collaborating institution followed its own protocols to collect whole blood in K2EDTA tubes. Collaborator samples were shipped for TCRbeta analysis as frozen whole blood, isolated PBMCs, or DNA extracted from either sample type. Remarks on this clone: Its antigen target is currently unknown. No quality values exist for individual bases; no much larger clone is one base distant.

TCRbeta CDR3 regions were amplified from genomic DNA by means of the immunoSEQ Assay, a bias-controlled multiplex PCR. Per the authors' processing: The number of nucleated cells in each sample was estimated from the amplification of reference gene primers within the assay. Sequence reads were collapsed and filtered to measure the absolute abundance of every unique TCRbeta CDR3 rearrangement. Productive Simpson clonality was computed per sample as the square root of Simpson's diversity index over productive rearrangements. Entries here come from immuneACCESS through TCRdb and include only in-frame sequences with V and J called. Some clones fail to appear in such tables; in the studies checked, an unresolved V gene covers under half of the shortfall, and the cause of the remainder is unknown. V, J and clone size reflect that table, while D and trimming were determined from the DNA. This sample lists some 220,000 clones; 70% to 85% were detected once. Of the sample, more than 9% is held by the ten largest clones.

Sequencing used peripheral blood. The chain is assembled from TRBV29-1 and TRBJ1-1, with 8 junctional bases fitting TRBD1. This sequence originates from a man aged 50 to 60 with active or convalescent COVID-19. The CDR3 here reads CSVEDRVQAFF. The nucleotides are TGCAGCGTTGAGGACAGGGTTCAAGCTTTCTTT.